This T cell receptor (beta chain) was retrieved from a study of spatial heterogeneity in lung cancer. Overall study: In the raw reads, each unique TCR and UMI combination was present more than ten times on average.

MiXCR, applied by TCRdb to the 5' RACE reads, yields one record per CDR3 protein. The sample includes around 45,000 distinct CDR3 sequences, roughly an eighth seen only once; the top ten take around three fifths. This clonotype showed up many times. Stated time point: sample taken at primary tumor resection. Germline-derived CDR1 and CDR2 are SGHRS and YFSETQ. Trimming took 1 base from V and 4 from J, leaving 11 bases between them. The CDR3 sequence is 14 residues long. This chain uses TRBV5-1 with TRBJ1-1; possibly TRBD1 for D (5 bases). Sequenced material: PBMCs, taken at surgery. The source is a male donor with early-stage non-small cell lung cancer. The CDR3 DNA follows: TGCGCCAGCAGCTTGCAGGGTTCCACCACTGAAGCTTTCTTT. Amino acids: CASSLQGSTTEAFF. The full variable domain, with the rest looked up from reference TRBV5-1 and TRBJ1-1, is KAGVTQTPRYLIKTRGQQVTLSCSPISGHRSVSWYQQTPGQGLQFLFEYFSETQRNKGNFPGRFSGRQFSNSRSEMNVSTLELGDSALYLCASSLQGSTTEAFFGQGTRLTVV.